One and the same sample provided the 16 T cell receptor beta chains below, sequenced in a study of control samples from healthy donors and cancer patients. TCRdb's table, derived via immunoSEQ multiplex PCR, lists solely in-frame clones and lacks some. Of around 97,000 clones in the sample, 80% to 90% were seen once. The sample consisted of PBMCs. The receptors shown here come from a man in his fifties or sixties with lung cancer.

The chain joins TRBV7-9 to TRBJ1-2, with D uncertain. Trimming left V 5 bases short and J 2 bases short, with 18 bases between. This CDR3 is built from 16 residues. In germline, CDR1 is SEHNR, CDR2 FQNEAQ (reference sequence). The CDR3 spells CASSPHREGSNYGYTF. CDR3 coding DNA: TGTGCCAGCAGCCCACATAGGGAGGGAAGCAACTATGGCTACACCTTC.

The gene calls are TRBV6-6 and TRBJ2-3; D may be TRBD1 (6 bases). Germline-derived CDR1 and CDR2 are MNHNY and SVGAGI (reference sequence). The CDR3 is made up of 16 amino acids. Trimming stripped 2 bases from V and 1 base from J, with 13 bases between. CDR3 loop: CASSYAGTQGTDTQYF. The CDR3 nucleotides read TGTGCCAGCAGTTACGCCGGGACACAGGGCACAGATACGCAGTATTTT.

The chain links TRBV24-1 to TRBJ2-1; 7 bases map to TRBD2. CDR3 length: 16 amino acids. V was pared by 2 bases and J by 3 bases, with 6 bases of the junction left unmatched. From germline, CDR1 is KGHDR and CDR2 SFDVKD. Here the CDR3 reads CATSDSRAGSYNEQFF. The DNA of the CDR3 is TGTGCCACCAGTGATTCCCGAGCGGGGAGCTACAATGAGCAGTTCTTC.

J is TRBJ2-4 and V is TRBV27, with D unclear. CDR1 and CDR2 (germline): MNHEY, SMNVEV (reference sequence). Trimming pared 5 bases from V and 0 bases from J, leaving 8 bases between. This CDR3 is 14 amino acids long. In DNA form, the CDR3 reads TGTGCCAGCAGTCCCGACCTAGCCAAAAACATTCAGTACTTC. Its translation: CASSPDLAKNIQYF.

CDR3 loop: CASSLEGARNTEAFF. As DNA, the CDR3 is TGCGCCAGCAGCTTGGAGGGGGCAAGAAACACTGAAGCTTTCTTT. The rearrangement links TRBV5-1 to TRBJ1-1; 7 nucleotides match TRBD1. The CDR3 contains 15 residues. The germline V gene has CDR1 SGHRS and CDR2 YFSETQ. Losses at the gene ends were 0 bases for V and 2 bases for J; bases not matched to a gene: 4.

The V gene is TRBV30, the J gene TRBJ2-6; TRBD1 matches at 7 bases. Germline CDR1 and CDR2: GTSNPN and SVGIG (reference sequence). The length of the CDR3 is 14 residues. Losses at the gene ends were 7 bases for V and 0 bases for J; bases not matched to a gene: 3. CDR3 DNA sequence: TGTGCCTCAGACAGGGACTCTGGGGCCAACGTCCTGACTTTC. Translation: CASDRDSGANVLTF. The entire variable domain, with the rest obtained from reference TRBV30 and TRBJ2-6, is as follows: SQTIHQWPATLVQPVGSPLSLECTVEGTSNPNLYWYRQAAGRGLQLLFYSVGIGQISSEVPQNLSASRPQDRQFILSSKKLLLSDSGFYLCASDRDSGANVLTFGAGSRLTVL.

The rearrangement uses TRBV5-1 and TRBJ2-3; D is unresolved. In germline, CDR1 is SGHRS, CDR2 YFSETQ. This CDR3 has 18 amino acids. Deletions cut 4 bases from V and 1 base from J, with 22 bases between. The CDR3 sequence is CASSPHFRKFEGTDTQYF. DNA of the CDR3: TGCGCCAGCAGCCCACATTTCCGAAAGTTTGAGGGCACAGATACGCAGTATTTT. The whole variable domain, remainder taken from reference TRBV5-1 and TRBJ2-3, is KAGVTQTPRYLIKTRGQQVTLSCSPISGHRSVSWYQQTPGQGLQFLFEYFSETQRNKGNFPGRFSGRQFSNSRSEMNVSTLELGDSALYLCASSPHFRKFEGTDTQYFGPGTRLTVL.

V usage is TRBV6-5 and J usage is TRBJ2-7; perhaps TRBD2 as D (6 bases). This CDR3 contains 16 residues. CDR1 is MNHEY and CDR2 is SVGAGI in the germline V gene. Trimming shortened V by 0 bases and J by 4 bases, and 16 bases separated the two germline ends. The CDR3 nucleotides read TGTGCCAGCAGTTACTCGAGGGCGGGGAACGGGTACGAGCAGTACTTC. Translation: CASSYSRAGNGYEQYF.

CDR3 nucleotides: TGTGCCAGCTCCTCACAACAGGGGAACACTGAAGCTTTCTTT. This translates into CASSSQQGNTEAFF. The rearrangement joins TRBV18 to TRBJ1-1; tentative D call: TRBD1 (6 bases). Germline V gene sequence: CDR1 KGHSH, CDR2 LQKENI. This CDR3 is 14 amino acids long. V was shortened by 6 bases and J by 1 base, with 12 bases between the two germline ends.

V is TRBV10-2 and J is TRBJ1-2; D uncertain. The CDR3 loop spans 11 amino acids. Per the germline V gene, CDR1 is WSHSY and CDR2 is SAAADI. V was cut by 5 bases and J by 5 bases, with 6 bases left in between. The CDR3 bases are TGCGCCAGCAGTACATCGTATGGCTACACCTTC. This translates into CASSTSYGYTF.

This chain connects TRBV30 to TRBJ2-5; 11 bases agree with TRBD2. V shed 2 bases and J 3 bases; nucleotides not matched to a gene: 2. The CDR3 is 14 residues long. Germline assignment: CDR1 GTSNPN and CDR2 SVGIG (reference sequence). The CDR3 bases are TGTGCCTGGAGTAGACTAGCGGGGAAAGAGACCCAGTACTTC. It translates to CAWSRLAGKETQYF.

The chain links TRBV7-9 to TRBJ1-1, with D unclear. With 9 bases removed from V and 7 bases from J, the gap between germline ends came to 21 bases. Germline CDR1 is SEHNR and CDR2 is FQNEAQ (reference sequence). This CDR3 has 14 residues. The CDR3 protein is CASLRHNTWIEAFF. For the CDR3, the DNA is TGTGCCAGTCTACGCCATAATACTTGGATTGAAGCTTTCTTT. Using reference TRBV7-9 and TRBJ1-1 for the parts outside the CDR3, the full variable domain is DTGVSQNPRHKITKRGQNVTFRCDPISEHNRLYWYRQTLGQGPEFLTYFQNEAQLEKSRLLSDRFSAERPKGSFSTLEIQRTEQGDSAMYLCASLRHNTWIEAFFGQGTRLTVV.

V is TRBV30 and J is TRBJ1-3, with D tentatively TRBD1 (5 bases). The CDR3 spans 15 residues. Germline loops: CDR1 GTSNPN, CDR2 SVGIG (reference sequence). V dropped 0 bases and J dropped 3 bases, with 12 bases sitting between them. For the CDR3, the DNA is TGTGCCTGGAGTGTACCGGTAGGGGTTGGAAACACCATATATTTT. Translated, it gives CAWSVPVGVGNTIYF.

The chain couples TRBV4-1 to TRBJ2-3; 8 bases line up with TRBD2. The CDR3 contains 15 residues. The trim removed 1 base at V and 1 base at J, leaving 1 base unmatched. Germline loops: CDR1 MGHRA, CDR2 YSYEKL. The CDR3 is CASSQVLAGTDTQYF. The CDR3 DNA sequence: TGCGCCAGCAGCCAAGTACTAGCGGGCACAGATACGCAGTATTTT.

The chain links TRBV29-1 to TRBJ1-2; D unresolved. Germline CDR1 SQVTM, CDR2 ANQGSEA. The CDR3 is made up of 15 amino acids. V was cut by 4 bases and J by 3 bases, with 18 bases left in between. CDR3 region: CSVGSFPGQDYGYTF. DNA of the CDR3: TGCAGCGTTGGCTCTTTCCCGGGCCAGGACTATGGCTACACCTTC.

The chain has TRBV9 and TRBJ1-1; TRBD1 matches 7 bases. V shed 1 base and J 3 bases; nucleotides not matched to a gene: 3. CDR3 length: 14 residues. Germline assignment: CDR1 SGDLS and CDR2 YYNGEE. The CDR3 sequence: CASSVQGGDTEAFF. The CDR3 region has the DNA TGTGCCAGCAGCGTACAGGGGGGAGACACTGAAGCTTTCTTT.